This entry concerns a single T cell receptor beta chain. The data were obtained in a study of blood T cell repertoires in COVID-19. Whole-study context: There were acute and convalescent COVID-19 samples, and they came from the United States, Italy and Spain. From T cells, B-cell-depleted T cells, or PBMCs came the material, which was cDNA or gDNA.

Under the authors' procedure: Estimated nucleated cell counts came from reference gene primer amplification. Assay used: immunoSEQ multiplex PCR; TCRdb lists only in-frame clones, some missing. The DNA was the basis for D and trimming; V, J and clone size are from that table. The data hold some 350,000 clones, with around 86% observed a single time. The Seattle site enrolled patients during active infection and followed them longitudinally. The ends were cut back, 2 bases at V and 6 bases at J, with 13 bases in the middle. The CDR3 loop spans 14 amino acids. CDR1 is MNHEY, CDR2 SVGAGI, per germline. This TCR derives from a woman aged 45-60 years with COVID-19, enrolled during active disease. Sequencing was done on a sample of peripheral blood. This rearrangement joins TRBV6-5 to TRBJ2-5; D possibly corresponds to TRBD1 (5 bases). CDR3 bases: TGTGCCAGCAGTTACATTGACAGTAGACAGACCCAGTACTTC. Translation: CASSYIDSRQTQYF.